The 28 T cell receptor beta chains below were found in one sample sequenced in a study of blood T cell repertoires in COVID-19. Method: immunoSEQ multiplex PCR; TCRdb's copy keeps in-frame clones and lacks some. The sample lists about 340,000 clones; about 87% were seen once. Sequenced input: peripheral blood. These receptors were taken from a woman aged 45-60 years with COVID-19, enrolled during active disease.

The J gene is TRBJ1-4, the V gene TRBV18; tentative D call: TRBD1 (5 bases). V was pared by 4 bases and J by 0 bases, with 15 bases between. The germline gives CDR1 KGHSH, CDR2 LQKENI. The CDR3 sequence is 17 residues long. CDR3 amino acids: CASSRQGGVATNEKLFF. The CDR3 DNA reads as TGTGCCAGCTCACGGCAGGGAGGCGTTGCAACTAATGAAAAACTGTTTTTT. Supplemented by reference TRBV18 and TRBJ1-4, the full variable domain reads NAGVMQNPRHLVRRRGQEARLRCSPMKGHSHVYWYRQLPEEGLKFMVYLQKENIIDESGMPKERFSAEFPKEGPSILRIQQVVRGDSAAYFCASSRQGGVATNEKLFFGSGTQLSVL.

The chain links TRBV6-4 to TRBJ2-1; 9 bases match TRBD2. Germline V gene lookup returns CDR1 MRHNA and CDR2 SNTAGT. V lost 4 bases and J lost 3; bases outside the gene matches: 1. There are 14 residues in the CDR3. The CDR3 reads CASSVLAGYNEQFF. DNA for the CDR3: TGTGCCAGCAGTGTACTAGCGGGCTACAATGAGCAGTTCTTC.

The chain combines TRBV6-5 with TRBJ2-7, with TRBD1 matching over 10 bases. The V segment lost 3 bases and the J segment 0 bases; nucleotides outside the gene matches: 5. Germline CDR1 reads MNHEY; CDR2 reads SVGAGI. CDR3 length equals 16 residues. CDR3 residues: CASSYSRTGGSYEQYF. As DNA, the CDR3 is TGTGCCAGCAGTTATTCACGGACAGGGGGCTCCTACGAGCAGTACTTC.

V is TRBV18 and J is TRBJ2-1; 8 positions match TRBD1. The germline gives CDR1 KGHSH, CDR2 LQKENI. V lost 5 bases and J lost 9; bases outside the gene matches: 6. This CDR3 has 13 residues. Written as DNA, the CDR3 is TGTGCCAGCTCATCTTTGACAGGGGCTGAGCAGTTCTTC. Its translation: CASSSLTGAEQFF.

This sequence joins TRBV30 and TRBJ1-1; D is unclear. The CDR3 spans 13 residues. Germline V CDR1 and CDR2: GTSNPN, SVGIG (reference sequence). Trimming cost V 3 bases and J 0 bases, with 8 bases left between them. The CDR3, as DNA: TGTGCCTGGAGCAAAGACTTGAACACTGAAGCTTTCTTT. This encodes CAWSKDLNTEAFF.

The chain combines TRBV6-5 with TRBJ2-3, with 8 bases aligning to TRBD1. CDR3 length: 15 amino acids. From germline, CDR1 is MNHEY and CDR2 SVGAGI. With 2 bases clipped from V and 3 bases from J, the junction kept 4 bases outside the gene matches. The CDR3 sequence: CASSYGQGQTDTQYF. CDR3 DNA sequence: TGTGCCAGCAGTTACGGACAGGGACAAACAGATACGCAGTATTTT.

This chain joins TRBV7-9 and TRBJ2-2, with D uncertain. V was trimmed by 3 bases and J by 0 bases, leaving 20 bases between them. The CDR3 is 19 amino acids. The germline gives CDR1 SEHNR, CDR2 FQNEAQ (reference sequence). For the CDR3, the DNA is TGTGCCAGCAGCTTCTTCCCCCCACAGAGATATCCGAACACCGGGGAGCTGTTTTTT. It codes for CASSFFPPQRYPNTGELFF.

V gene TRBV4-1 combines with J gene TRBJ1-1; perhaps TRBD1 as D (6 bases). CDR1 is MGHRA and CDR2 is YSYEKL in the germline V gene. Trimming took off 2 bases at V and 7 bases at J, with 11 bases between the two ends. The CDR3 length is 13 residues. CDR3 nucleotides: TGCGCCAGCAGCCAACCGACAGGCAATGAAGCTTTCTTT. Encoded protein: CASSQPTGNEAFF.

This chain links TRBV6-5 with TRBJ1-3; D is possibly TRBD1 (6 bases). Per the germline V gene, CDR1 is MNHEY and CDR2 is SVGAGI. Deletions cut 4 bases from V and 4 bases from J, with 17 bases between. CDR3 length: 16 amino acids. CDR3 sequence (DNA): TGTGCCAGCAGTTCCCACGAAACAGGGAAGGGAAACACCATATATTTT. Amino acid sequence: CASSSHETGKGNTIYF.

The CDR3 DNA follows: TGTGCCAGCAGCTTTCCAACAGGGGCCGAGCAGTACTTC. Its protein product is CASSFPTGAEQYF. V is TRBV7-9 and J is TRBJ2-7; the match to TRBD1 covers 7 bases. Germline values: CDR1 SEHNR, CDR2 FQNEAQ (reference sequence). The CDR3 extends over 13 amino acids. J gave up 6 bases and V 3 bases, and 5 bases lay outside the gene matches.

The V call is TRBV3-1 (or the pseudogene TRBV3-2), the J call TRBJ2-1; perhaps TRBD2 as D (6 bases). The ends were cut back, 0 bases at V and 7 bases at J, with 19 bases in the middle. This CDR3 region has 17 residues. Germline CDR1 reads LGHDT; CDR2 reads YNNKEL (reference sequence). CDR3 sequence: CASSQESFLLARNEQFF. CDR3 in DNA: TGTGCCAGCAGCCAAGAAAGCTTCCTGCTAGCGCGGAATGAGCAGTTCTTC.

V is TRBV12-5 and J is TRBJ1-1, with TRBD1 identical over 7 bases. The germline V gene has CDR1 LGHNT and CDR2 FRNRAP. This CDR3 is 15 amino acids long. V lost 4 bases, J lost 3 bases, and 8 bases stayed unmatched. The DNA for the CDR3 is TGTGCTAGTGGTTCTTACAGGGGATTTGACACTGAAGCTTTCTTT. Protein sequence: CASGSYRGFDTEAFF.

The chain joins TRBV20-1 to TRBJ1-5, with a weak D call TRBD1 (5 bases). This CDR3 has 13 amino acids. V gave up 3 bases and J gave up 5 bases, with 11 bases separating them. Germline V gene data show CDR1 as DFQATT and CDR2 as SNEGSKA (reference sequence). The CDR3 is CSASVGGYQPQHF. The CDR3 DNA follows: TGCAGTGCTAGTGTTGGGGGGTATCAGCCCCAGCATTTT.

The rearrangement links TRBV27 to TRBJ1-6, with 8 bases that match TRBD1. Germline V gene sequence: CDR1 MNHEY, CDR2 SMNVEV (reference sequence). With 5 bases clipped from V and 0 bases from J, the junction kept 9 bases outside the gene matches. CDR3 length: 18 residues. The CDR3 DNA sequence: TGTGCCAGCAGTCTACTCCGGACAGGGACCTCCTATAATTCACCCCTCCACTTT. Protein sequence: CASSLLRTGTSYNSPLHF.

V is TRBV5-1 and J is TRBJ1-6; 7 bases map to TRBD1. CDR1 is SGHRS, CDR2 YFSETQ, per germline. This CDR3 spans 15 amino acids. With V trimmed by 4 bases and J by 5 bases, 6 bases remained unmatched. CDR3 protein: CASSQRQGDNSPLHF. In DNA form, the CDR3 reads TGCGCCAGCAGCCAGAGACAGGGAGATAATTCACCCCTCCACTTT.

This rearrangement joins TRBV7-9 to TRBJ1-2; D unclear. Trimming cost V 2 bases and J 3 bases, with 10 bases left between them. The CDR3 loop spans 14 amino acids. The V gene's germline CDR1 is SEHNR and CDR2 FQNEAQ (reference sequence). For the CDR3, the DNA is TGTGCCAGCAGCTTACCAACTGAGGACTATGGCTACACCTTC. Protein sequence: CASSLPTEDYGYTF.

The J gene is TRBJ1-4, the V gene TRBV7-6, with D tentatively TRBD1 (5 bases). There are 16 residues in the CDR3. Looked up from germline, CDR1 is SGHVS and CDR2 is FNYEAQ. Trimming removed 2 bases from V and 0 bases from J, with 10 bases in between. The CDR3 here is CASSLQGIATNEKLFF. DNA of the CDR3: TGTGCCAGCAGCTTACAGGGCATCGCAACTAATGAAAAACTGTTTTTT.

The gene calls are TRBV6-5 and TRBJ2-1; 7 nucleotides line up with TRBD1. The CDR3 runs 15 residues. CDR1 MNHEY and CDR2 SVGAGI come from the germline V gene. The ends lost 5 bases at V and 4 bases at J; junction bases unmatched: 8. DNA for the CDR3: TGTGCCAGCAGTACCGGGACAGACAATTACAATGAGCAGTTCTTC. It codes for CASSTGTDNYNEQFF.

This chain links TRBV23-1 with TRBJ2-7, with TRBD1 identical over 8 bases. TRBV23-1 is known as an ORF, though its function is uncertain. The V and J ends lost 5 bases and 2 bases, in that order; junction bases with no gene match: 8. The CDR3 runs 15 residues. CDR3 loop: CASSSGQGAAYEQYF. The DNA of the CDR3 is TGCGCCAGCAGTTCCGGACAGGGTGCAGCCTACGAGCAGTACTTC.

The chain is built from TRBV3-1 (or the pseudogene TRBV3-2) and TRBJ2-7; 7 bases are a match to TRBD1. This CDR3 has 15 amino acids. Germline V CDR1 and CDR2: LGHDT, YNNKEL (reference sequence). J was trimmed by 1 base and V by 4 bases; bases with no gene match: 7. The CDR3 DNA reads TGTGCCAGCAGCCCGAGGGACAGATTTTCCTACGAGCAGTACTTC. It is translated as CASSPRDRFSYEQYF.

This chain joins TRBV27 and TRBJ2-1, with 8 positions matching TRBD2. This CDR3 spans 16 amino acids. CDR1 MNHEY and CDR2 SMNVEV come from the germline V gene (reference sequence). V was pared by 5 bases and J by 0 bases, with 6 bases of the junction left unmatched. CDR3 in DNA: TGTGCCAGCAGTCCCACGGGACTAGGCTCCTACAATGAGCAGTTCTTC. Translated: CASSPTGLGSYNEQFF.

This clone showed up just once. The chain links TRBV7-2 to TRBJ2-1; possibly TRBD1 for D (7 bases). The CDR3 has 16 residues. The germline gives CDR1 SGHTA, CDR2 FQGNSA. Trimming pared 5 bases from V and 6 bases from J, leaving 20 bases between. The CDR3 region has the DNA TGTGCCAGCAGCCCGAGCCTCCAGCAGGGGGGCAATGAGCAGTTCTTC. This codes for CASSPSLQQGGNEQFF. The complete variable domain, with remaining parts taken from reference TRBV7-2 and TRBJ2-1, reads GAGVSQSPSNKVTEKGKDVELRCDPISGHTALYWYRQSLGQGLEFLIYFQGNSAPDKSGLPSDRFSAERTGGSVSTLTIQRTQQEDSAVYLCASSPSLQQGGNEQFFGPGTRLTVL.

J is TRBJ2-5 and V is TRBV29-1, with TRBD1 identical over 9 bases. In germline, CDR1 is SQVTM, CDR2 ANQGSEA. The CDR3 length is 14 residues. Trimming took 3 bases from V and 4 from J; bases not matched to a gene: 6. The CDR3 spells CSVDYTGGAETQYF. CDR3 coding DNA: TGCAGCGTTGATTACACAGGGGGCGCAGAGACCCAGTACTTC. Based on the CDR3 plus reference TRBV29-1 and TRBJ2-5, the full variable domain is SAVISQKPSRDICQRGTSLTIQCQVDSQVTMMFWYRQQPGQSLTLIATANQGSEATYESGFVIDKFPISRPNLTFSTLTVSNMSPEDSSIYLCSVDYTGGAETQYFGPGTRLLVL.

V and J are TRBV5-1 and TRBJ2-5, with 7 bases matching TRBD1. With 2 bases clipped from V and 3 bases from J, the junction kept 4 bases outside the gene matches. The germline CDR1 and CDR2 sequences are SGHRS and YFSETQ. This CDR3 spans 14 amino acids. DNA of the CDR3: TGCGCCAGCAGCTTACAGGGGTCTAAAGAGACCCAGTACTTC. The encoded protein is CASSLQGSKETQYF.

This chain connects TRBV29-1 to TRBJ2-1, with TRBD2 matching 14 bases. The CDR3 runs 16 residues. Trimming cost V 7 bases and J 0 bases; bases outside gene matches: 5. CDR1 is SQVTM, CDR2 ANQGSEA, per germline. This CDR3 reads CSAGLAGGNSYNEQFF. In DNA, the CDR3 is TGCAGCGCCGGACTAGCGGGAGGCAACTCCTACAATGAGCAGTTCTTC.

The chain is built from TRBV19 and TRBJ2-5; TRBD2 matches 8 bases. Germline CDR1 is LNHDA and CDR2 is SQIVND (reference sequence). The CDR3 sequence is 16 residues long. Unmatched junction bases numbered 9, after V lost 1 base and J lost 5 bases. The CDR3 bases are TGTGCCAGTAGTATAGCTGAGCGGGAGACGGTGGAGACCCAGTACTTC. Its translation: CASSIAERETVETQYF.

The chain carries TRBV19 and TRBJ2-1; D is possibly TRBD2 (6 bases). V lost 4 bases to trimming and J lost 7 bases, with 20 bases between them. This CDR3 contains 16 residues. CDR1 and CDR2 (germline): LNHDA, SQIVND (reference sequence). The CDR3 sequence is CASSTLAMIQRNEQFF. CDR3 DNA sequence: TGTGCCAGTAGTACACTAGCTATGATACAGAGGAATGAGCAGTTCTTC.

The chain couples TRBV3-1 (or the pseudogene TRBV3-2) to TRBJ2-3; TRBD1 aligns across 10 bases. V shed 0 bases, J shed 2 bases, and the junction held 14 bases outside the gene matches. Germline CDR1 LGHDT, CDR2 YNNKEL (reference sequence). This CDR3 spans 20 amino acids. In nucleotides, the CDR3 is TGTGCCAGCAGCCAAGAGAGACAGGGGGCGCCGGGACGGACCACAGATACGCAGTATTTT. This gives the protein CASSQERQGAPGRTTDTQYF.